The clone carrying this T cell receptor (beta chain) appeared many times. Its antigen remains unidentified. This specimen comes from a study of post-analysis software for immune sequencing data. Study-wide points: A handful of TRBV segments appeared more often in patients than in controls, and TRBV5-6, TRBV5-1 and TRBV20-1 were among these.

The length of the CDR3 is 12 residues. In germline, CDR1 is SGHDT, CDR2 YYEEEE. Between the trimmed V and J ends, which lost 0 bases and 5 bases, there was a span of 6 bases. Carried by the TCR beta cDNA libraries were unique molecular identifiers. TCRdb reprocessed the PCR reads via MiXCR and lists one record per CDR3 protein. The sample yields roughly 540,000 distinct CDR3 sequences, roughly 34% seen once. The clonotype was recovered from a girl younger than 18 with multiple sclerosis. The chain carries TRBV5-6 and TRBJ2-7; D is ambiguous. Sequencing used blood. The CDR3 nucleotides are TGTGCCAGCAGCTTGGGCGATGACGAGCAGTACTTC. It encodes CASSLGDDEQYF.